This TCR beta chain was documented in a study of blood T cell repertoires in COVID-19. Background on the study: Samples came from the United States, Italy and Spain, spanning acute and convalescent COVID-19.

TCRdb's copy holds only in-frame clones and misses some; the assay was immunoSEQ multiplex PCR. This table holds approximately 160,000 clones, 70% to 90% found once. The CDR3 sequence is 12 residues long. Trimming stripped 6 bases from V and 5 bases from J, with 10 bases between. The germline V gene encodes CDR1 SNHLY and CDR2 FYNNEI. Cohorts were determined from participant-reported clinical history. Cohort 3 recovery required two negative PCRs, clearance, or symptom resolution. Material: PBMCs or T cells enriched from blood (not recorded which). This TCR was recovered from a woman between 50 and 59 years old who had recovered from COVID-19. The V and J genes are TRBV2 and TRBJ2-5, with D hard to call. CDR3 in amino acids: CASSLVGETQYF. The CDR3 region has the DNA TGTGCCAGCAGCCTGGTCGGGGAGACCCAGTACTTC.